This TCR beta chain came from a study of neurological immune-mediated disorders. Study results and limitations: Multiple sclerosis, the disease with the least TCR clonal expansion, fell below healthy controls, whereas HTLV-1-associated myelopathy showed the most. Expanded clones shared no identical CDR3 amino acid sequences across subjects, which suggested private TCR-beta repertoires in all groups.

The cDNA was produced through 5'RACE with 10-nucleotide random UMIs. A single record per CDR3 protein comes from TCRdb applying MiXCR to the 5' RACE reads. There are more than 100,000 distinct CDR3 sequences in the sample; roughly a tenth occur only once, and under 3.5% lies in the top ten. The germline V gene encodes CDR1 SQVTM and CDR2 ANQGSEA. This CDR3 is built from 11 residues. Trimming removed 4 bases at V and 3 bases at J, with 5 bases between. This clonotype was seen repeatedly, ten times or more. No antigen is known for it. Time point given: longitudinal time-point 3. The unsorted libraries originated from 2 million PBMCs that had been stored at -80 C.

V is TRBV29-1 and J is TRBJ2-3; D is ambiguous. The receptor comes from a female donor with HTLV-1-associated myelopathy (HAM/TSP). The sequencing input was PBMCs. The CDR3 is CSVAATDTQYF. In DNA, the CDR3 is TGCAGCGTTGCGGCGACAGATACGCAGTATTTT.